This T cell receptor (beta chain) was observed in a study of blood T cell repertoires in COVID-19. Study summary: Donors in the United States, Italy and Spain gave samples during acute or convalescent COVID-19. T cells, B-cell-depleted T cells, or PBMCs supplied cDNA or gDNA.

CDR1 and CDR2 (germline): LGHDT, YNNKEL (reference sequence). V shed 1 base, J shed 3 bases, and the junction held 12 bases outside the gene matches. The CDR3 covers 19 residues. In the authors' methods: Amplification of reference gene primers provided the estimated nucleated cell counts. Data came from immunoSEQ multiplex PCR; TCRdb stores just in-frame clones and leaves some out. Clone size and V and J calls were adopted from that table, with D and trimming inferred from the DNA. The data show approximately 200,000 clones, around 85% seen once. This chain uses TRBV3-1 (or the pseudogene TRBV3-2) with TRBJ2-2; 9 bases are a match to TRBD1. The TCR was taken from a man between 65 and 85 years old with active or convalescent COVID-19. The source material was peripheral blood. Here the CDR3 reads CASSQVGNRDREDTGELFF. The CDR3 DNA is TGTGCCAGCAGCCAAGTGGGTAACCGGGACAGGGAGGACACCGGGGAGCTGTTTTTT.